These 9 T cell receptor beta chains came from one sample sequenced in a study of shared clonotypes between healthy human individuals. Sequenced by immunoSEQ multiplex PCR; TCRdb stores in-frame clones only, minus some. The sample yields roughly 2,500,000 clones, approximately 93% seen once. The material sequenced was naive CD4+ T cells from PBMCs. Subset reported: CD45RA+ positively selected. The receptors derive from a man between 18 and 29 years old in good health. Some clones in this sample may be carry-over from other donors' samples.

This chain connects TRBV7-2 to TRBJ1-1; D remains ambiguous. The CDR3 totals 13 residues. V dropped 4 bases and J dropped 3 bases, with 9 bases sitting between them. Germline V gene sequence: CDR1 SGHTA, CDR2 FQGNSA. CDR3 nucleotide sequence: TGTGCCAGCAGCTCTTACCGGGACACTGAAGCTTTCTTT. This sequence encodes CASSSYRDTEAFF.

The V call is TRBV7-8, the J call TRBJ2-7, with 10 bases aligning to TRBD1. The germline V gene encodes CDR1 SGHVS and CDR2 FQNEAQ. The CDR3 has 14 residues. The junction had 8 bases not matched to a gene; V was cut back by 6 bases and J by 6 bases. The CDR3 DNA is TGTGCCAGCAGTCAGGGACAGGGGACCCTCGAGCAGTACTTC. It specifies CASSQGQGTLEQYF.

This clone was seen only once. The gene calls are TRBV5-1 and TRBJ2-2; TRBD2 is a possible D gene (6 bases). Trimming removed 7 bases at V and 5 bases at J, with 12 bases between. CDR1 SGHRS and CDR2 YFSETQ come from the germline V gene. This CDR3 is built from 13 residues. In DNA form, the CDR3 reads TGCGCCAGCGGGGGACTTCCGACCGGGGAGCTGTTTTTT. Translating gives CASGGLPTGELFF.

The V gene is TRBV5-1, the J gene TRBJ1-1, with a tentative D call TRBD1 (5 bases). Deletions cut 3 bases from V and 1 base from J, with 10 bases between. CDR1 is SGHRS, CDR2 YFSETQ, per germline. CDR3 size: 14 residues. The CDR3: CASSWGFGNTEAFF. CDR3 nucleotide sequence: TGCGCCAGCAGCTGGGGCTTTGGGAACACTGAAGCTTTCTTT. The whole variable domain, filled in from reference TRBV5-1 and TRBJ1-1, reads KAGVTQTPRYLIKTRGQQVTLSCSPISGHRSVSWYQQTPGQGLQFLFEYFSETQRNKGNFPGRFSGRQFSNSRSEMNVSTLELGDSALYLCASSWGFGNTEAFFGQGTRLTVV.

Points on this clone: One junction end disagrees with the germline gene, perhaps due to a read error. The J gene is TRBJ1-1, the V gene TRBV6-1, with 7 bases matching TRBD1. The CDR3 is 15 residues long. Germline V gene sequence: CDR1 MNHNS, CDR2 SASEGT. Here the CDR3 DNA reads TGTGCCAGCAATGAAGGGGGCTGGAGTGTCACTGAAGCTTTCTTT. This translates into CASNEGGWSVTEAFF.

This rearrangement joins TRBV5-1 to TRBJ2-2; D remains unclear. V was cut by 2 bases and J by 4 bases, with 15 bases left in between. Germline CDR1 SGHRS, CDR2 YFSETQ. CDR3 length: 16 residues. CDR3 residues: CASSLGGTLSTGELFF. For the CDR3, the DNA is TGCGCCAGCAGCTTAGGCGGCACCCTTTCCACCGGGGAGCTGTTTTTT.

V gene TRBV2 combines with J gene TRBJ2-1; D might be TRBD2 (6 bases). Trimming cost V 8 bases and J 4 bases, with 12 bases left between them. CDR3 size: 13 residues. The germline V gene has CDR1 SNHLY and CDR2 FYNNEI. The CDR3 DNA reads as TGTGCCAGCGGGAGGAGGGTGTACAATGAGCAGTTCTTC. Protein: CASGRRVYNEQFF.

A word on this clone: The sample has other DNA sequences that encode this CDR3 too. V usage is TRBV18 and J usage is TRBJ2-3; TRBD2 aligns across 9 bases. CDR3 length equals 16 residues. Germline lookup yields CDR1 KGHSH and CDR2 LQKENI. Trimming cost V 2 bases and J 0 bases; bases outside gene matches: 3. CDR3: CASSPLAGASTDTQYF. DNA for the CDR3: TGTGCCAGCTCACCATTAGCGGGAGCTAGCACAGATACGCAGTATTTT.

The chain uses TRBV7-9 and TRBJ2-7, with 9 positions matching TRBD1. Germline assignment: CDR1 SEHNR and CDR2 FQNEAQ (reference sequence). The CDR3 sequence is 15 residues long. V was clipped by 5 bases and J by 5 bases; unmatched bases: 10. The CDR3 DNA reads as TGTGCCAGCAGCAATGGGTCGTGGACAGGGGACGAGCAGTACTTC. Its protein product is CASSNGSWTGDEQYF.